The sequence of this T cell receptor (delta chain) was determined in a study of Vδ1+ human thymocytes. As for this clone: What it binds is unknown. One end of the junction is discordant with germline, which a read error may explain. Additional DNA sequences in this sample encode the identical CDR3.

The CDR3 contains 12 residues. Germline V gives CDR1 TSWWSYY, CDR2 QGS. General study points: Thymic TRG and TRD repertoires appeared highly polyclonal, with Gaussian CDR3 length distributions.

The sorted cells were CD3+ Vdelta1+ Vdelta2- thymocytes from alphabeta-depleted thymus. Extracted RNA was reverse transcribed into cDNA. Pooled V-gene forward primers with one constant-region reverse primer generated the CDR3 amplicons by multiplex PCR. TCRdb re-analyzed the multiplex PCR reads via CATT. The sample shows roughly 25,000 delta-chain clones, about 31% of them seen only once. Sequenced sample: Vdelta1+ gamma-delta thymocytes from the thymus. As to subset: FACS-sorted CD3+ TCRalphabeta- TCRVdelta1+ TCRVdelta2- thymocytes. The V call is TRDV1, the J call TRDJ1; D call uncertain. This TCR was recovered from a boy under two years old who had congenital heart surgery. The CDR3 DNA reads as TGTGCTCTTGGCCTTTACACCGATAAGCTCATCTTT. Protein product: CALGLYTDKLIF.